This TCR beta chain was recorded in a study of pediatric ulcerative colitis. The assay was immunoSEQ multiplex PCR, and TCRdb's table has in-frame clones only and misses some. The data contain 55,000 to 65,000 clones, about 80% of them singletons. Ulcerative colitis patients received no immunosuppressive medication before the diagnostic colonoscopy. Trimming left V 4 bases short and J 0 bases short, with 10 bases between. Germline V gene lookup returns CDR1 MNHNS and CDR2 SASEGT. This CDR3 spans 15 amino acids. Whole-study findings and limits: Clonal expansions reduced rectal repertoire diversity in acute severe colitis.

Worth noting for this clone: Its antigen is unidentified.

Sequenced material: blood. The sequence was obtained from a boy between 10 and 17 years old with moderate ulcerative colitis. The V and J genes are TRBV6-1 and TRBJ1-3; TRBD1 is a possible D gene (6 bases). CDR3 coding DNA: TGTGCCAGCAGTGTTTCAGGGGACTCTGGAAACACCATATATTTT. Amino acid sequence: CASSVSGDSGNTIYF.